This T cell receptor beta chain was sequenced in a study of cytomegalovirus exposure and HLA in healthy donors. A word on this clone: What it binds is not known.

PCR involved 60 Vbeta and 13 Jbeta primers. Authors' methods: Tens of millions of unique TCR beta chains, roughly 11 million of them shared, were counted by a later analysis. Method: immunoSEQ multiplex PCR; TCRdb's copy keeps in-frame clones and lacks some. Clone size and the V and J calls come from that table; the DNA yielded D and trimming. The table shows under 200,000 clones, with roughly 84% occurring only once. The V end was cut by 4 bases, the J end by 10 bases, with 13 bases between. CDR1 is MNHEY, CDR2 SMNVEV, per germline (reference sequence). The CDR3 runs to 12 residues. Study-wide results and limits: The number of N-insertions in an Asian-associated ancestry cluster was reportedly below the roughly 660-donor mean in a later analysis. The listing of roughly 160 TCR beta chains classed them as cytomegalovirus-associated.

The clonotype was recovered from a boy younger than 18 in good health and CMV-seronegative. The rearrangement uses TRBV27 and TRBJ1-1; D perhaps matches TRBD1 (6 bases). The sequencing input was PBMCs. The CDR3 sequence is CASSSGTTRAFF. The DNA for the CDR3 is TGTGCCAGCAGTTCCGGGACAACAAGAGCTTTCTTT.